The clone carrying this T cell receptor beta chain was seen just once. The data originate from a study of blood T cell repertoires in COVID-19. Background on the study: Samples of COVID-19 (acute and convalescent) were obtained from the United States, Italy and Spain.

CDR1 is SGHVS, CDR2 FNYEAQ, per germline. The CDR3 is 15 residues long. Germline trimming cut 5 bases from V and 5 bases from J; bases unmatched to any gene: 7. In the authors' methods: Researchers report that nucleated cell counts were estimated from reference gene primer amplification. Libraries were prepared by immunoSEQ multiplex PCR; TCRdb keeps only in-frame clonotypes and omits some of them. The V and J calls and clone size were taken over from that table, and D and trimming were inferred from the DNA. The sample consists of roughly 200,000 clones, around 80% of them appearing once. This TCR derives from a woman older than 75 with active or convalescent COVID-19. Sequencing was done on a sample of peripheral blood. The J gene is TRBJ2-2, the V gene TRBV7-6, with 8 bases identical to TRBD1. This CDR3 reads CASSLGQGGTGELFF. The CDR3 nucleotides are TGTGCCAGCAGCCTCGGACAGGGCGGAACCGGGGAGCTGTTTTTT.